The T cell receptor (beta chain) described here comes from a study of blood T cell repertoires in COVID-19. TCRdb's table, derived via immunoSEQ multiplex PCR, lists solely in-frame clones and lacks some. The table records a few hundred thousand clones, approximately 88% of them present only once. J was trimmed by 5 bases and V by 1 base; bases with no gene match: 6. This CDR3 is built from 16 residues. CDR1 is LGHNT and CDR2 is FRNRAP in the germline V gene. This rearrangement joins TRBV12-5 to TRBJ1-2; 11 bases map to TRBD1. This TCR derives from a woman in her 50s with COVID-19, enrolled during active disease. Sequenced sample: peripheral blood. For the CDR3, the DNA is TGTGCTAGTGGTTTGGGGACAGGGGGCTTTTCGTATGGCTACACCTTC. Translated, it gives CASGLGTGGFSYGYTF.